One sample yielded the 27 T cell receptor beta chains listed below, sequenced in a study of cytomegalovirus exposure and HLA in healthy donors. The study ran its PCR with 60 Vbeta and 13 Jbeta primers. The data were produced by immunoSEQ multiplex PCR, yet TCRdb's version contains in-frame clones alone and is incomplete. The repertoire holds under 110,000 clones, with approximately 70% as singletons. The sample was PBMCs. The receptors derive from a boy younger than 18 in good health and CMV-seronegative.

The chain couples TRBV30 to TRBJ1-2; D is undetermined. The CDR3 is 12 amino acids. Trimming stripped 4 bases from V and 4 bases from J, with 10 bases between. Looked up from germline, CDR1 is GTSNPN and CDR2 is SVGIG (reference sequence). CDR3 protein: CAWISSPYGYTF. The CDR3 region has the DNA TGTGCCTGGATATCTAGTCCCTATGGCTACACCTTC. The full variable domain, its missing parts supplied by reference TRBV30 and TRBJ1-2, is SQTIHQWPATLVQPVGSPLSLECTVEGTSNPNLYWYRQAAGRGLQLLFYSVGIGQISSEVPQNLSASRPQDRQFILSSKKLLLSDSGFYLCAWISSPYGYTFGSGTRLTVV.

V is TRBV19 and J is TRBJ2-1, with TRBD2 matching over 9 bases. The V gene's germline CDR1 is LNHDA and CDR2 SQIVND (reference sequence). V shed 7 bases and J 4 bases; nucleotides not matched to a gene: 8. The CDR3 runs to 15 residues. CDR3 loop: CASTLTSGLYNEQFF. CDR3 bases: TGTGCCAGTACCTTGACTAGCGGCTTATACAATGAGCAGTTCTTC.

This chain uses TRBV25-1 with TRBJ2-5; a weak D match, TRBD2 (5 bases). The closer fit of TRBJ2-7 to the DNA end suggests the J call may be wrong. In germline, CDR1 is MGHDK, CDR2 SYGVNS. The CDR3 is 15 amino acids. The CDR3 region is CASSEYAGKPYEQYF. DNA of the CDR3: TGTGCCAGCAGTGAATATGCCGGGAAACCCTACGAGCAGTACTTC.

V is TRBV5-6 and J is TRBJ2-5; D ambiguous. CDR1 SGHDT and CDR2 YYEEEE come from the germline V gene. The V and J ends lost 0 bases and 4 bases respectively, with 4 bases between them. The CDR3 runs to 12 residues. The CDR3 DNA reads as TGTGCCAGCAGCTTGGCCTTAGAGACCCAGTACTTC. This translates into CASSLALETQYF.

This clone was detected only a few times. This CDR3 is CASSGQSGETQYF. CDR3 bases: TGTGCCAGCTCAGGACAATCGGGTGAGACCCAGTACTTC. This chain joins TRBV18 and TRBJ2-5; a weak D match, TRBD1 (5 bases). V lost 5 bases to trimming and J lost 5 bases, with 12 bases between them. This CDR3 spans 13 amino acids. Germline V gene sequence: CDR1 KGHSH, CDR2 LQKENI.

This sequence joins TRBV5-1 and TRBJ1-2, with D perhaps matching TRBD1 (6 bases). V lost 4 bases to trimming and J lost 8 bases, with 27 bases between them. The germline CDR1 and CDR2 sequences are SGHRS and YFSETQ. The CDR3 runs 17 residues. The CDR3 region is CASSATPIGQNQWGYTF. The CDR3 coding sequence is TGCGCCAGCAGCGCTACACCGATAGGACAGAACCAGTGGGGCTACACCTTC.

The rearrangement uses TRBV9 and TRBJ2-2; 7 bases fit TRBD2. CDR1 and CDR2 from the germline V gene are SGDLS and YYNGEE. There are 16 residues in the CDR3. The V gene end was trimmed by 0 bases and the J gene end by 1 base; junction bases not matched to a gene: 3. The CDR3 coding sequence is TGTGCCAGCAGCGTAGGAGGGAGGGGGAACACCGGGGAGCTGTTTTTT. Translated: CASSVGGRGNTGELFF.

This rearrangement joins TRBV11-1 to TRBJ1-2; 9 bases map to TRBD1. Per germline, CDR1 SGHAT and CDR2 FQDESV (reference sequence). Unmatched junction bases numbered 14, after V lost 5 bases and J lost 7 bases. The CDR3 loop spans 16 amino acids. Here the CDR3 DNA reads TGTGCCAGCAGCCATCGGTCCCGGGACAGGGATACTGGCTACACCTTC. It codes for CASSHRSRDRDTGYTF.

This chain uses TRBV1 with TRBJ2-3; the DNA was not compared with TRBD2, the D call given in the table. TRBV1 is listed as a pseudogene. The CDR3 covers 18 residues. The CDR3 sequence is CTSSPIEVGTRDADTQYF. DNA for the CDR3: TGCACCAGCAGCCCGATAGAGGTAGGGACTAGAGACGCAGATACGCAGTATTTT.

The V call is TRBV5-4, the J call TRBJ2-7; D gene unclear. The CDR3 length is 13 residues. V dropped 4 bases and J dropped 1 base, with 9 bases sitting between them. Per the germline V gene, CDR1 is SGHNT and CDR2 is YYREEE (reference sequence). The CDR3 region is CASSVGLSYEQYF. The CDR3 nucleotides read TGTGCCAGCAGCGTGGGTCTATCCTACGAGCAGTACTTC.

J is TRBJ1-4 and V is TRBV2, with 11 bases aligning to TRBD1. Trimming removed 6 bases from V and 6 bases from J; junction bases left unmatched: 3. The germline gives CDR1 SNHLY, CDR2 FYNNEI. This CDR3 has 14 residues. The CDR3 coding sequence is TGTGCCAGCAGGGACAGGGGGCTTGATGAAAAACTGTTTTTT. Its protein product is CASRDRGLDEKLFF.

V usage is TRBV9 and J usage is TRBJ1-1, with D perhaps matching TRBD1 (5 bases). V lost 0 bases and J lost 8, with 14 bases in between. The CDR3 is made up of 14 amino acids. Germline V gene data show CDR1 as SGDLS and CDR2 as YYNGEE. In DNA, the CDR3 is TGTGCCAGCAGCGTAGATTCTGGGGGGATGGAAGCTTTCTTT. Encoded protein: CASSVDSGGMEAFF.

This chain links TRBV9 with TRBJ1-2, with 7 bases identical to TRBD1. Germline CDR1 reads SGDLS; CDR2 reads YYNGEE. Trimming removed 3 bases from V and 5 bases from J; junction bases left unmatched: 7. The CDR3 sequence is 14 residues long. The CDR3 bases are TGTGCCAGCAGCGCAACCGGGACAGCTTATGGCTACACCTTC. This encodes CASSATGTAYGYTF.

A note on this clone: The junction does not match germline at one end; this may be a read error. The rearrangement joins TRBV14 to TRBJ2-1; the D gene is possibly TRBD2 (5 bases). The CDR3 runs to 18 residues. Germline values: CDR1 SGHDN, CDR2 FVKESK. The CDR3 spells CTSSLRDARTTSYNEQFF. The CDR3 DNA follows: TGTACCAGCAGCCTCCGGGATGCAAGGACCACCTCCTACAATGAGCAGTTCTTC. The full variable domain, completed using reference TRBV14 and TRBJ2-1, is EAGVTQFPSHSVIEKGQTVTLRCDPISGHDNLYWYRRVMGKEIKFLLHFVKESKQDESGMPNNRFLAERTGGTYSTLKVQPAELEDSGVYFCTSSLRDARTTSYNEQFFGPGTRLTVL.

The chain recombines TRBV7-9 with TRBJ2-1, with TRBD2 identical over 11 bases. CDR1 and CDR2 (germline): SEHNR, FQNEAQ (reference sequence). Germline trimming cut 4 bases from V and 0 bases from J; bases unmatched to any gene: 8. This CDR3 region has 18 residues. The CDR3 sequence: CASSSLAGERSSYNEQFF. CDR3 nucleotide sequence: TGTGCCAGCAGCTCACTAGCGGGGGAAAGAAGCTCCTACAATGAGCAGTTCTTC.

DNA for the CDR3: TGTGCCAGCAGCTTAGGACTAGTAGATGAGCAGTTCTTC. Its protein product is CASSLGLVDEQFF. V is TRBV7-6 and J is TRBJ2-1; a possible D gene is TRBD2 (6 bases). Per the germline V gene, CDR1 is SGHVS and CDR2 is FNYEAQ. This CDR3 is built from 13 residues. Trimming took off 1 base at V and 8 bases at J, with 9 bases between the two ends.

The V call is TRBV9, the J call TRBJ2-5; D not certain. The CDR3 runs to 14 residues. Germline CDR1 reads SGDLS; CDR2 reads YYNGEE. The ends were cut back, 4 bases at V and 2 bases at J, with 12 bases in the middle. CDR3: CASSSRSRQETQYF. The CDR3 DNA follows: TGTGCCAGCAGCTCCCGTAGTAGACAAGAGACCCAGTACTTC.

The chain links TRBV10-3 to TRBJ2-7; weak D call: TRBD1 (5 bases). This CDR3 comprises 15 residues. Germline-derived CDR1 and CDR2 are ENHRY and SYGVKD. The V and J ends lost 6 bases and 6 bases respectively, with 21 bases between them. The CDR3 DNA reads as TGTGCCATCAGCGAGGACATAAGACCCAGCCTCGAGCAGTACTTC. Amino acids: CAISEDIRPSLEQYF.

CDR3 in amino acids: CASSLSRVGPYEQYF. The CDR3 coding sequence is TGTGCCAGCAGTTTATCCAGGGTGGGGCCCTACGAGCAGTACTTC. The V call is TRBV28, the J call TRBJ2-7, with D tentatively TRBD1 (5 bases). The CDR3 contains 15 residues. V was clipped by 1 base and J by 2 bases, with 12 bases between them. Germline V CDR1 and CDR2: MDHEN, SYDVKM.

The J gene is TRBJ1-4, the V gene TRBV30; 8 bases map to TRBD1. After removal of 1 base from V and 6 bases from J, the junction contained 4 bases not matched to a gene. This CDR3 comprises 14 residues. Looked up from germline, CDR1 is GTSNPN and CDR2 is SVGIG (reference sequence). The CDR3, as DNA: TGTGCCTGGAGTGAGACAGGGGCGTATGAAAAACTGTTTTTT. Protein product: CAWSETGAYEKLFF.

This chain connects TRBV7-2 to TRBJ2-4; TRBD1 aligns across 12 bases. CDR3 length: 14 residues. J lost 7 bases, V lost 4 bases, and 2 bases had no gene match. Germline values: CDR1 SGHTA, CDR2 FQGNSA. CDR3 region: CASSSGTGGNIQYF. The CDR3 DNA reads as TGTGCCAGCAGCTCCGGGACAGGGGGCAACATTCAGTACTTC.

The rearrangement uses TRBV7-9 and TRBJ1-1; a possible D gene is TRBD1 (6 bases). Germline loops: CDR1 SEHNR, CDR2 FQNEAQ (reference sequence). The CDR3 sequence is 14 residues long. Trimming took 5 bases from V and 5 from J, leaving 15 bases between them. The CDR3 loop reads CASSEQGSRTEAFF. In DNA form, the CDR3 reads TGTGCCAGCAGCGAACAGGGAAGTAGGACTGAAGCTTTCTTT.

In its sample, this clone was seen a few times. The rearrangement uses TRBV6-6 and TRBJ2-3; 8 nucleotides agree with TRBD2. The CDR3 consists of 16 residues. Germline V gives CDR1 MNHNY, CDR2 SVGAGI (reference sequence). V lost 5 bases, J lost 2 bases, and 9 bases stayed unmatched. This CDR3 is CASSPRTSRYTDTQYF. CDR3 coding DNA: TGTGCCAGCAGTCCGAGGACTAGCCGATACACAGATACGCAGTATTTT.

This clone was seen only a few times. The genes are TRBV5-1 and TRBJ2-2; no clear D gene. Between the trimmed V and J ends, which lost 4 bases and 4 bases, there was a span of 17 bases. This CDR3 has 16 amino acids. The germline V gene encodes CDR1 SGHRS and CDR2 YFSETQ. The CDR3 here is CASSPYLPTGTGELFF. DNA of the CDR3: TGCGCCAGCAGCCCCTACCTTCCGACGGGCACCGGGGAGCTGTTTTTT.

The gene calls are TRBV5-1 and TRBJ2-5; TRBD1 is a possible D gene (6 bases). CDR1 and CDR2 from the germline V gene are SGHRS and YFSETQ. V was cut by 4 bases and J by 2 bases, with 15 bases left in between. This CDR3 contains 15 residues. CDR3 nucleotides: TGCGCCAGCAGCCACCAGACAGGCCAGCAAGAGACCCAGTACTTC. Encoded protein: CASSHQTGQQETQYF.

The V gene is TRBV9, the J gene TRBJ1-1; 9 bases are shared with TRBD1. V was clipped by 3 bases and J by 5 bases; unmatched bases: 8. The CDR3 length is 15 residues. Germline V CDR1 and CDR2: SGDLS, YYNGEE. CDR3 sequence reads: CASSGLGTGRTEAFF. In nucleotides, the CDR3 is TGTGCCAGCAGCGGGTTAGGGACAGGGAGGACTGAAGCTTTCTTT.

The chain carries TRBV11-2 and TRBJ2-1, with 8 positions matching TRBD2. Germline CDR1 is SGHAT and CDR2 is FQNNGV. V shed 0 bases and J 10 bases; nucleotides not matched to a gene: 23. The CDR3 has 20 amino acids. CDR3 DNA: TGTGCCAGCAGCTTAGATCTGGACGAGGGGAGCGGGAGTTCAGTCAGCGAGCAGTTCTTC. Its translation: CASSLDLDEGSGSSVSEQFF.